Sequencing of this T cell receptor (beta chain) was carried out in a study of T cell repertoires in cytomegalovirus infection. Points from the study as a whole: People with CMV and the relevant HLA were identified by cumulative public TCR beta family frequency.

About this clonotype: Its antigen is undetermined.

In germline, CDR1 is SEHNR, CDR2 FQNEAQ (reference sequence). CDR3 size: 16 residues. V trimming: 4 bases; J trimming: 6 bases; junction bases outside the gene matches: 8. TCRdb redid the calling of the reads with MiXCR, one entry per CDR3 protein. The sample holds some 99,000 distinct CDR3 sequences, about 30% seen once. This receptor was obtained from a human donor in good health (CMV status not recorded). Some clones in this sample may be carry-over from other donors' samples. Sequenced here: CD8+ T cells from cultured PBMCs, sampled from culture after CMV antigen stimulation. The chain couples TRBV7-9 to TRBJ2-2; 10 positions agree with TRBD1. The CDR3 sequence is CASSSTRTGGSGELFF. The CDR3 DNA reads as TGTGCCAGCAGCTCCACTCGGACAGGGGGATCCGGGGAGCTGTTTTTT.